In this sample, the clone carrying this T cell receptor (beta chain) turned up a few times. The source material, RNA transcripts, was used to amplify TCR beta CDR3 regions. The HTBI primer set drove a first-round RT-PCR of the TCR CDR3. TCRdb ran MiXCR on the multiplex PCR reads and lists one entry per CDR3 protein. Of more than 500,000 distinct CDR3 sequences detected, about 14% appear once; the ten largest clones hold over 11%. The CDR3 runs to 15 residues. Germline V gene sequence: CDR1 KGHDR, CDR2 SFDVKD. Trimming left V 3 bases short and J 0 bases short, with 7 bases between. These data are taken from a study of T cells in Graves' hyperthyroidism and ophthalmopathy. It was 8.5 to 10 ml of fresh peripheral blood that supplied the PBMCs.

This rearrangement joins TRBV24-1 to TRBJ2-2, with a tentative D call TRBD1 (5 bases). This clonotype was sampled from a woman in her forties with Graves' hyperthyroidism. What was sequenced was blood. CDR3 loop: CATSDPTANTGELFF. CDR3 sequence (DNA): TGTGCCACCAGTGATCCGACAGCGAACACCGGGGAGCTGTTTTTT.